Presented here are 22 T cell receptor beta chains from one specimen sequenced in a study of Graves' ophthalmopathy and Graves' hyperthyroidism. Using RNA transcripts, the TCR beta CDR3 regions were amplified. The authors performed first-round RT-PCR with HTBI primers and then a second-round multiplex PCR. TCRdb passed the multiplex PCR reads through MiXCR, listing each CDR3 protein once. The sample lists around 1,200,000 distinct CDR3 sequences; 36% were seen once. The sequencing input was peripheral blood or thyroid tissue (not recorded which). These receptors were obtained from an adult man with Graves' hyperthyroidism.

The chain recombines TRBV7-2 with TRBJ2-5; 10 bases map to TRBD1. Trimming removed 3 bases from V and 4 bases from J; junction bases left unmatched: 8. CDR1 is SGHTA, CDR2 FQGNSA, per germline. The CDR3 is 16 amino acids. The CDR3 DNA is TGTGCCAGCAGCTTGAGGACAGGGGGTATGGGAGAGACCCAGTACTTC. Residues: CASSLRTGGMGETQYF.

The sample holds many counts of this clonotype. This chain links TRBV24-1 with TRBJ2-7; TRBD2 matches at 7 bases. V trimming: 6 bases; J trimming: 0 bases; junction bases outside the gene matches: 4. Germline loops: CDR1 KGHDR, CDR2 SFDVKD. The CDR3 sequence is 14 residues long. CDR3 nucleotide sequence: TGTGCCACCAGTTTGGGGGGGAACTCCTACGAGCAGTACTTC. It encodes CATSLGGNSYEQYF.

Turning to this clonotype: A far larger clone is only one base removed, so a read error is likely. This sequence joins TRBV12-3 or TRBV12-4 and TRBJ2-7; 8 nucleotides line up with TRBD1. CDR3 length: 14 amino acids. CDR3 sequence reads: CASSPGTGIYEQCF. In DNA, the CDR3 is TGTGCCAGCAGCCCCGGGACAGGAATCTACGAGCAGTGCTTC.

Only a few counts were recorded for this clonotype. DNA for the CDR3: TGCGCCAGCAGCCATCGAAGGGACACTGAAGCTTTCTTT. Its protein is CASSHRRDTEAFF. The J gene is TRBJ1-1, the V gene TRBV4-3; D call uncertain. The CDR3 contains 13 residues. V was shortened by 3 bases and J by 3 bases, with 8 bases between the two germline ends. The germline gives CDR1 LGHNA, CDR2 YSLEER.

This clonotype was seen once. Given the absence of the conserved phenylalanine or tryptophan at the CDR3 end, a read error is likely. V gene TRBV5-1 combines with J gene TRBJ2-5, with 8 bases fitting TRBD2. The CDR3 has 15 amino acids. Trimming removed 2 bases from V and 3 bases from J; junction bases left unmatched: 6. In germline, CDR1 is SGHRS, CDR2 YFSETQ. CDR3 residues: CASSFRAGAKETQYV. In DNA form, the CDR3 reads TGCGCCAGCAGCTTTCGAGCGGGAGCCAAAGAGACCCAGTACGTC.

This clonotype was detected many times. The rearrangement links TRBV15 to TRBJ2-2; 8 nucleotides agree with TRBD1. The V segment lost 4 bases and the J segment 9 bases; nucleotides outside the gene matches: 22. CDR1 and CDR2 (germline): LNHNV, YYDKDF (reference sequence). The CDR3 sequence is 19 residues long. The CDR3 bases are TGTGCCACCAGCATTACGGACAGGGTTACGGCCCTACCTTCGAGGGAGCTGTTTTTT. This sequence encodes CATSITDRVTALPSRELFF.

The chain uses TRBV11-2 and TRBJ1-1; 8 bases map to TRBD1. In germline, CDR1 is SGHAT, CDR2 FQNNGV. V dropped 6 bases and J dropped 0; count of bases not matched to a gene: 12. CDR3 size: 17 residues. The CDR3 here is CASRPGQGGILNTEAFF. CDR3 coding DNA: TGTGCCAGCAGACCTGGACAGGGAGGGATCCTGAACACTGAAGCTTTCTTT.

A single count supports this clonotype. The V and J genes are TRBV19 and TRBJ2-6, with D perhaps assigned TRBD1 or TRBD2 (5 bases each). Germline lookup yields CDR1 LNHDA and CDR2 SQIVND (reference sequence). V shed 11 bases and J shed 10 bases, with 9 bases lying between them. The CDR3 contains 10 residues. The DNA for the CDR3 is TGTGCCGCAGGGAGAAACGTCCTGACTTTC. This sequence encodes CAAGRNVLTF.

The chain joins TRBV28 to TRBJ2-2; D uncertain. The CDR3 consists of 13 residues. Trimming cost V 10 bases and J 2 bases, with 11 bases left between them. CDR1 and CDR2 from the germline V gene are MDHEN and SYDVKM. CDR3 sequence reads: CATWGGNTGELFF. CDR3 bases: TGTGCCACCTGGGGTGGTAACACCGGGGAGCTGTTTTTT.

This clonotype was recorded at least ten times. This sequence joins TRBV29-1 and TRBJ1-4, with D perhaps TRBD1 (5 bases). This CDR3 spans 13 amino acids. Trimming removed 5 bases from V and 4 bases from J, with 11 bases in between. Germline V gene data show CDR1 as SQVTM and CDR2 as ANQGSEA. The CDR3 nucleotides are TGCAGCGTTCGGCAGGGCGGTAATGAAAAACTGTTTTTT. Its translation is CSVRQGGNEKLFF.

This clonotype came up many times. The chain uses TRBV9 and TRBJ1-3; TRBD1 matches 9 bases. Germline CDR1 and CDR2: SGDLS and YYNGEE. This CDR3 has 17 residues. J lost 4 bases, V lost 1 base, and 9 bases had no gene match. The CDR3 reads CASSVSGGQGSGNTIYF. CDR3 in DNA: TGTGCCAGCAGCGTAAGTGGGGGACAGGGATCCGGAAACACCATATATTTT.

This chain's CDR3 is CAWSVRTPRAFF. For the CDR3, the DNA is TGTGCCTGGAGTGTTCGGACACCTAGGGCTTTCTTT. The J gene is TRBJ1-1, the V gene TRBV30, with D perhaps matching TRBD1 (5 bases). Trimming removed 0 bases from V and 11 bases from J, with 13 bases in between. The length of the CDR3 is 12 residues. The V gene's germline CDR1 is GTSNPN and CDR2 SVGIG (reference sequence).

The table lists this clonotype with a few counts. The chain carries TRBV7-8 and TRBJ2-2; no definite D call. Trimming left V 5 bases short and J 7 bases short, with 8 bases between. CDR1 SGHVS and CDR2 FQNEAQ come from the germline V gene. CDR3 length: 12 residues. In DNA, the CDR3 is TGTGCCAGCAGCCAGGTGGTCGGGGAGCTGTTTTTT. As protein: CASSQVVGELFF.

The chain couples TRBV9 to TRBJ2-7; 8 positions agree with TRBD1. CDR1 and CDR2 (germline): SGDLS, YYNGEE. After removal of 7 bases from V and 2 bases from J, the junction contained 11 bases not matched to a gene. The CDR3 contains 15 residues. CDR3 loop: CASLRQGAGPYEQYF. In nucleotides, the CDR3 is TGTGCCAGCCTCAGGCAGGGGGCAGGACCCTACGAGCAGTACTTC.

At least ten counts were recorded for this clonotype. J is TRBJ2-7 and V is TRBV29-1; tentatively, D is TRBD1 (5 bases). Trimming removed 6 bases at V and 2 bases at J, with 14 bases between. The germline gives CDR1 SQVTM, CDR2 ANQGSEA. The CDR3 is 13 amino acids. This CDR3 reads CSVMMDTTYEQYF. In nucleotides, the CDR3 is TGCAGCGTGATGATGGACACAACCTACGAGCAGTACTTC.

V and J are TRBV7-6 and TRBJ1-3, with a weak D call TRBD1 (5 bases). The CDR3 runs 15 residues. CDR1 and CDR2 from the germline V gene are SGHVS and FNYEAQ. Trimming stripped 0 bases from V and 4 bases from J, with 10 bases between. The CDR3 spells CASSLAGGDGNTIYF. For the CDR3, the DNA is TGTGCCAGCAGCTTAGCGGGAGGGGACGGAAACACCATATATTTT. Full variable domain (remainder filled in from reference TRBV7-6 and TRBJ1-3): GAGVSQSPRYKVTKRGQDVALRCDPISGHVSLYWYRQALGQGPEFLTYFNYEAQQDKSGLPNDRFSAERPEGSISTLTIQRTEQRDSAMYRCASSLAGGDGNTIYFGEGSWLTVV.

CDR3 sequence reads: CSARTDMNTEAFF. For the CDR3, the DNA is TGCAGTGCTAGGACAGATATGAACACTGAAGCTTTCTTT. The chain recombines TRBV20-1 with TRBJ1-1; TRBD1 might be the D (5 bases). CDR1 and CDR2 from the germline V gene are DFQATT and SNEGSKA (reference sequence). This CDR3 spans 13 amino acids. The V gene lost 3 bases and the J gene lost 0 bases, with 8 bases spanning the gap.

This clonotype was detected only once. Without the conserved terminal phenylalanine or tryptophan, this CDR3 likely stems from a read error. Here the CDR3 DNA reads TGCAGCGTTGAGGGGGGTGAAGACTATGGCTACACCTCC. Translated, it gives CSVEGGEDYGYTS. V is TRBV29-1 and J is TRBJ1-2; maybe TRBD1 (5 bases). CDR1 SQVTM and CDR2 ANQGSEA come from the germline V gene. Trimming cost V 3 bases and J 3 bases, with 11 bases left between them. This CDR3 spans 13 amino acids.

This clonotype occurred a few times. The chain has TRBV7-9 and TRBJ1-3; TRBD1 matches at 8 bases. This CDR3 contains 14 residues. With V trimmed by 5 bases and J by 7 bases, 7 bases remained unmatched. Germline V gene sequence: CDR1 SEHNR, CDR2 FQNEAQ (reference sequence). The CDR3 nucleotides are TGTGCCAGCAGCGAGACAGGGGCGCCGAACACCATATATTTT. Residues: CASSETGAPNTIYF. Complete variable domain (other parts from reference TRBV7-9 and TRBJ1-3): DTGVSQNPRHKITKRGQNVTFRCDPISEHNRLYWYRQTLGQGPEFLTYFQNEAQLEKSRLLSDRFSAERPKGSFSTLEIQRTEQGDSAMYLCASSETGAPNTIYFGEGSWLTVV.

The chain combines TRBV19 with TRBJ2-1; possibly TRBD1 for D (5 bases). The CDR3 consists of 14 residues. Per germline, CDR1 LNHDA and CDR2 SQIVND (reference sequence). V lost 8 bases to trimming and J lost 0 bases, with 11 bases between them. The CDR3 bases are TGTGCCAGTTCTCGACAGTTCTCCTACAATGAGCAGTTCTTC. It is translated as CASSRQFSYNEQFF.

This clonotype was recorded many times. The chain is built from TRBV9 and TRBJ2-5; weak D call: TRBD2 (5 bases). Trimming shortened V by 4 bases and J by 9 bases, and 13 bases separated the two germline ends. Germline CDR1 SGDLS, CDR2 YYNGEE. The CDR3 spans 12 residues. This chain's CDR3 is CASSLGGMAQYF. The DNA of the CDR3 is TGTGCCAGCAGCCTCGGAGGAATGGCCCAGTACTTC.

The sample holds a few counts of this clonotype. J is TRBJ2-7 and V is TRBV5-1; 8 positions agree with TRBD1. The CDR3 totals 15 residues. Germline-derived CDR1 and CDR2 are SGHRS and YFSETQ. The V segment lost 4 bases and the J segment 7 bases; nucleotides outside the gene matches: 13. The CDR3 coding sequence is TGCGCCAGCAGCCGGACAGGGAACAGTCTGAGGGAGCAGTACTTC. It encodes CASSRTGNSLREQYF.